This TCR beta chain is from a study of T cell repertoires in ileal Crohn's disease. Overall study: About half received postoperative treatment, about a dozen with thiopurines and under 20 anti-TNF.

Some clones are missing from TCRdb's copy, which holds only in-frame ones; the method was immunoSEQ multiplex PCR. The sample lists over 150 clones; about 96% were seen once. The sorted cells were lamina propria lymphocytes from surgical specimens, first isolated by density gradient. With 2 bases clipped from V and 5 bases from J, the junction kept 8 bases outside the gene matches. From germline, CDR1 is MRHNA and CDR2 SNTAGT. The CDR3 covers 16 residues. The TCR sequence derives from an adult with Crohn's disease. The specimen sequenced was CD4+ T cells sorted from the ileum. The rearrangement joins TRBV6-4 to TRBJ2-2, with TRBD2 matching over 7 bases. The CDR3 spells CASSDSGERETGELFF. CDR3 in DNA: TGTGCCAGCAGTGACAGCGGGGAGCGAGAAACCGGGGAGCTGTTTTTT.